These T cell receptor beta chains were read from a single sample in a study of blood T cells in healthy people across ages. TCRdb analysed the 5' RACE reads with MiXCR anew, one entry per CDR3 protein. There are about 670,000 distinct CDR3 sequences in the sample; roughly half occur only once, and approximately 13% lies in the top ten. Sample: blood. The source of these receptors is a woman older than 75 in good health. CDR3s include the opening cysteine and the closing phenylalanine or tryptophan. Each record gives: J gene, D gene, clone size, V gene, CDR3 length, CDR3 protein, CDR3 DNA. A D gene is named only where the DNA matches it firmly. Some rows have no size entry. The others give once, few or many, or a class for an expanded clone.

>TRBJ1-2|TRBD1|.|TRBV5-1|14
CASSSPTGNYGYTF
TGCGCCAGCAGCTCCCCGACAGGGAACTATGGCTACACCTTC
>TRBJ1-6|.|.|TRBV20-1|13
CSAKTVYNSPLHF
TGCAGTGCAAAGACAGTTTATAATTCACCCCTCCACTTT
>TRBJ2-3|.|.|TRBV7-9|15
CASSPGVLMTDTQYF
TGTGCCAGCAGCCCGGGGGTCCTAATGACAGATACGCAGTATTTT
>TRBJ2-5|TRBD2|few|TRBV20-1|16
CSAPPGGTTSTYEQYF
TGCAGTGCCCCCCCTGGCGGGACTACCTCTACCTATGAGCAGTACTTC
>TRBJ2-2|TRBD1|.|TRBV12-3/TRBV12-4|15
CASSQGQGASGELFF
TGTGCCAGCAGTCAAGGACAGGGGGCGTCCGGGGAGCTGTTTTTT
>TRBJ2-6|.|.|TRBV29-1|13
CSVWGLVANVLTF
TGCAGCGTTTGGGGTCTGGTGGCCAACGTCCTGACTTTC
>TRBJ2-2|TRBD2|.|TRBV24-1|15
CATLPGGGPGGELFF
TGTGCCACCCTACCCGGCGGGGGGCCCGGCGGGGAGCTGTTTTTT
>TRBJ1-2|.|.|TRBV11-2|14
CASLPSTLNYGYTF
TGTGCCAGCTTGCCAAGCACACTTAACTATGGCTACACCTTC
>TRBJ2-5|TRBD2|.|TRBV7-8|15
CASSPLAGGRETQYF
TGTGCCAGCAGCCCACTAGCGGGGGGGCGAGAGACCCAGTACTTC
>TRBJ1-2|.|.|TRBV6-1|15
CASSEYTAPNYGYTF
TGTGCCAGCAGTGAATATACTGCTCCTAACTATGGCTACACCTTC
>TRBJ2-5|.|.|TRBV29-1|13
CSSYGQGWETQYF
TGCAGCTCGTACGGCCAGGGATGGGAGACCCAGTACTTC
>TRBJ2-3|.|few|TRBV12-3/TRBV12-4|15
CASSLGWQNTDTQYF
TGTGCCAGCAGTTTAGGCTGGCAGAACACAGATACGCAGTATTTT
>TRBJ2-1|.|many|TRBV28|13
CASTRGPQKEQFF
TGTGCCAGCACGCGGGGTCCCCAAAAAGAGCAGTTCTTC
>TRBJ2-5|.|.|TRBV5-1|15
CASSFRRTQGETQYF
TGCGCCAGCAGCTTCCGAAGGACTCAAGGGGAGACCCAGTACTTC
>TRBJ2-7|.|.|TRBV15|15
CATSRGGVWGYEQYF
TGTGCCACCAGCAGAGGTGGGGTATGGGGCTACGAGCAGTACTTC
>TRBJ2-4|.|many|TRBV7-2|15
CASSQGYLAKNIQYF
TGTGCCAGCAGCCAGGGGTACCTAGCCAAAAACATTCAGTACTTC
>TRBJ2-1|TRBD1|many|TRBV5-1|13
CASSLGQEDEQFF
TGCGCCAGCAGCCTAGGACAGGAGGATGAGCAGTTCTTC
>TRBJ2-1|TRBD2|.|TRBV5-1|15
CASSPPGLAMNEQFF
TGCGCCAGCAGCCCACCGGGACTAGCAATGAATGAGCAGTTCTTC
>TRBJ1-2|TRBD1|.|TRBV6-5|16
CASSYSSGGRDYGYTF
TGTGCCAGCAGTTACTCGTCAGGGGGCAGAGACTATGGCTACACCTTC
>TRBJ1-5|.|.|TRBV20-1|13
CSARAEGAQPQHF
TGCAGTGCTAGGGCGGAAGGGGCTCAGCCCCAGCATTTT
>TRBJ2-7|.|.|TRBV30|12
CAGLAAYNEQYF
TGTGCTGGCCTAGCCGCTTACAATGAGCAGTACTTC
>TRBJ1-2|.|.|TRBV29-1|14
CSVVGPNSLYGYTF
TGCAGCGTTGTCGGGCCGAATTCCCTTTATGGCTACACCTTC
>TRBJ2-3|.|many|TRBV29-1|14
CSVKRGSPTDTQYF
TGCAGCGTTAAGCGAGGGTCACCCACAGATACGCAGTATTTT
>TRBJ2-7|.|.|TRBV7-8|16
CASSFKAGAASYEQYF
TGTGCCAGCAGCTTTAAAGCCGGGGCGGCCTCCTACGAGCAGTACTTC
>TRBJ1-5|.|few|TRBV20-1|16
CSAHQGSGVGNQPQHF
TGCAGTGCTCATCAGGGATCGGGGGTGGGCAATCAGCCCCAGCATTTT
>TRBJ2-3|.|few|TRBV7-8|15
CASSPGGGRTDTQYF
TGTGCCAGCAGCCCCGGCGGCGGTCGCACAGATACGCAGTATTTT
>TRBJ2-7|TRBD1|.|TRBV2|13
CASSGQGLNEQYF
TGTGCCAGCAGCGGACAGGGGCTTAACGAGCAGTACTTC
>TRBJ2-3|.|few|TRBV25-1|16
CASSGSSAPSTDTQYF
TGTGCCAGCAGTGGGTCTAGCGCACCCAGCACAGATACGCAGTATTTT
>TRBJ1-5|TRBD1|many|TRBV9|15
CASSPSGDRHQPQHF
TGTGCCAGCAGCCCCTCGGGGGACAGACATCAGCCCCAGCATTTT
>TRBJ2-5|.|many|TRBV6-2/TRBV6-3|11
CASSDYQTQYF
TGTGCCAGCAGTGATTATCAGACCCAGTACTTC
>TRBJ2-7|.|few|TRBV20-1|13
CSARAGRSYEQYF
TGCAGTGCTAGAGCAGGCCGCTCCTACGAGCAGTACTTC
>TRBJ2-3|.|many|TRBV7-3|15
CASSSLGSSGDTQYF
TGTGCCAGCAGCTCCTTAGGGAGTTCTGGAGATACGCAGTATTTT
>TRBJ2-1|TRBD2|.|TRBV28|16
CATLGASGEPYNEQFF
TGTGCCACCCTTGGGGCTAGCGGGGAACCCTACAATGAGCAGTTCTTC
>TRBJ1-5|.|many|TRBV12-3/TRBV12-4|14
CASSLSGRGQPQHF
TGTGCCAGCAGTTTATCAGGGCGGGGTCAGCCCCAGCATTTT
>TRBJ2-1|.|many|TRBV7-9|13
CASSLVSGYEQFF
TGTGCCAGCAGCTTAGTATCCGGGTATGAGCAGTTCTTC
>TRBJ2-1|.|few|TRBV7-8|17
CASSQVGWTRSYNEQFF
TGTGCCAGCAGCCAGGTTGGCTGGACACGCTCCTACAATGAGCAGTTCTTC
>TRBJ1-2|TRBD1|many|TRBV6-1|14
CASSSGTGGRGYTF
TGTGCCAGCAGCTCCGGGACAGGGGGCCGAGGCTACACCTTC
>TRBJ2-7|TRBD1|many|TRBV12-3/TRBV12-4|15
CASSPQTGGISEQYF
TGTGCCAGCAGTCCTCAGACAGGGGGCATTAGCGAGCAGTACTTC
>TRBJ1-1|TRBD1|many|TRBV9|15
CASSATGQGWTEAFF
TGTGCCAGCAGCGCGACAGGACAGGGTTGGACTGAAGCTTTCTTT
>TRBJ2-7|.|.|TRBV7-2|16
CASSLAATTGSYEQYF
TGTGCCAGCAGCTTAGCGGCCACGACAGGTTCCTACGAGCAGTACTTC
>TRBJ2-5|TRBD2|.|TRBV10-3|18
CAISESTSGETRKETQYF
TGTGCCATCAGTGAGTCAACTAGCGGGGAGACTAGAAAAGAGACCCAGTACTTC
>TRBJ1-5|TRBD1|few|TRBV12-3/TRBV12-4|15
CASSADRGSNQPQHF
TGTGCCAGCAGTGCAGACAGGGGGAGCAATCAGCCCCAGCATTTT
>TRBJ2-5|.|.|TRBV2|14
CASSASLAQETQYF
TGTGCCAGCAGCGCATCGCTAGCGCAGGAGACCCAGTACTTC
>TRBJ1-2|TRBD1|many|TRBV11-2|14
CASSQDRERYGYTF
TGTGCCAGCAGCCAGGACAGGGAGAGATATGGCTACACCTTC
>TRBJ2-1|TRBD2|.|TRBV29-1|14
CSADGGAGNNEQFF
TGCAGCGCTGACGGGGGGGCGGGGAACAATGAGCAGTTCTTC
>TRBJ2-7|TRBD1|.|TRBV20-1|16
CSAPPVGTARYYEQYF
TGCAGTGCTCCCCCCGTTGGGACAGCAAGATACTACGAGCAGTACTTC
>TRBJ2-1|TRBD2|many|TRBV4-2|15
CASSQGLVGAHEQFF
TGTGCCAGCAGCCAGGGACTAGTGGGGGCCCATGAGCAGTTCTTC
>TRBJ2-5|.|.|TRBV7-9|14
CASSVGARWETQYF
TGTGCCAGCAGCGTCGGTGCCCGGTGGGAGACCCAGTACTTC